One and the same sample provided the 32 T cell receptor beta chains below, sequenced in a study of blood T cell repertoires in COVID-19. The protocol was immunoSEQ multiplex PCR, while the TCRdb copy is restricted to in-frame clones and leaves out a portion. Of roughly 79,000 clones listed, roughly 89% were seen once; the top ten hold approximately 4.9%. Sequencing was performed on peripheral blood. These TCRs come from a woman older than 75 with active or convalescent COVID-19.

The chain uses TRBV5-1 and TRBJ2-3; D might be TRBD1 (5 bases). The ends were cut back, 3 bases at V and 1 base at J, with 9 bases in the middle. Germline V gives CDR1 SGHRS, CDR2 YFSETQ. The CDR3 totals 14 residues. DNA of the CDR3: TGCGCCAGCAGCTCTCAAGGGGGCACAGATACGCAGTATTTT. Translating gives CASSSQGGTDTQYF.

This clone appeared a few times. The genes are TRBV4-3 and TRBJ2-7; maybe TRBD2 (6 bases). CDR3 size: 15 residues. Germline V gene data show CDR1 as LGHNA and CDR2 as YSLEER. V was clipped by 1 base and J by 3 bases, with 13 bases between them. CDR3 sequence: CASSQGRGTFYEQYF. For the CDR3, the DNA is TGCGCCAGCAGCCAAGGTCGGGGGACTTTCTACGAGCAGTACTTC.

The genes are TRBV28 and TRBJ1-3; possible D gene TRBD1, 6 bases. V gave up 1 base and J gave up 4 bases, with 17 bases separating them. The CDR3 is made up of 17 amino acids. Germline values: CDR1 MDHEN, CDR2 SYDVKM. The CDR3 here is CASSLSPGHDSGNTIYF. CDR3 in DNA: TGTGCCAGCAGTTTATCCCCGGGACACGACTCAGGAAACACCATATATTTT.

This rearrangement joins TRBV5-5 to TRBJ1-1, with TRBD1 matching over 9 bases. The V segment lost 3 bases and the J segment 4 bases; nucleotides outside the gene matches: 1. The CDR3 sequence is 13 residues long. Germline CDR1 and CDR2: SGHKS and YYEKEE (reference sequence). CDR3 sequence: CASSWGQGTEAFF. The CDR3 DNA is TGTGCCAGCAGCTGGGGACAGGGCACTGAAGCTTTCTTT. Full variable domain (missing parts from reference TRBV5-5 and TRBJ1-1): DAGVTQSPTHLIKTRGQQVTLRCSPISGHKSVSWYQQVLGQGPQFIFQYYEKEERGRGNFPDRFSARQFPNYSSELNVNALLLGDSALYLCASSWGQGTEAFFGQGTRLTVV.

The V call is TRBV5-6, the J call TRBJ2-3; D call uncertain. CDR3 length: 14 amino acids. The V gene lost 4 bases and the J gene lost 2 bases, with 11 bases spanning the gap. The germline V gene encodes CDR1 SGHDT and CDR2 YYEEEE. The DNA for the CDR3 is TGTGCCAGCAGCCAATACTCTTTCACAGATACGCAGTATTTT. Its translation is CASSQYSFTDTQYF. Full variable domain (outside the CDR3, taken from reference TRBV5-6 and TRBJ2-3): DAGVTQSPTHLIKTRGQQVTLRCSPKSGHDTVSWYQQALGQGPQFIFQYYEEEERQRGNFPDRFSGHQFPNYSSELNVNALLLGDSALYLCASSQYSFTDTQYFGPGTRLTVL.

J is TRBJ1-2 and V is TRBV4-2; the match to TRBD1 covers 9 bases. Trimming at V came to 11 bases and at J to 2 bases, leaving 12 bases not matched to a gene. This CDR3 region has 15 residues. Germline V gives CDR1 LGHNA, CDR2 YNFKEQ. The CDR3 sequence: CAADTGTGKNYGYTF. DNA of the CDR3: TGTGCCGCTGATACGGGGACAGGGAAAAACTATGGCTACACCTTC.

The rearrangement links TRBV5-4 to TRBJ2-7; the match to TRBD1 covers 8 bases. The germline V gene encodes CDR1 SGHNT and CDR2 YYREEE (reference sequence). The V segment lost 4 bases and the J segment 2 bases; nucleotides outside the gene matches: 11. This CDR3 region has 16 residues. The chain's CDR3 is CASSRKDRVFTYEQYF. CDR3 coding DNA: TGTGCCAGCAGCAGAAAGGACAGGGTATTTACCTACGAGCAGTACTTC.

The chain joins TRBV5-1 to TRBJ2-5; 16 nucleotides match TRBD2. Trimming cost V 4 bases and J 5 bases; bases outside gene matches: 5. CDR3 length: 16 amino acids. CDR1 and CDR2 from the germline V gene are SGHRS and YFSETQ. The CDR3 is CASSGTSGGAEETQYF. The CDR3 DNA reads TGCGCCAGCAGCGGGACTAGCGGGGGGGCGGAGGAGACCCAGTACTTC.

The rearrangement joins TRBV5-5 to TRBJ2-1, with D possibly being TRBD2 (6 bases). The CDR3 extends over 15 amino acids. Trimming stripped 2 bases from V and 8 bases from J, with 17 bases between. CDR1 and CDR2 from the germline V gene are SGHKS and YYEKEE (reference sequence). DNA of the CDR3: TGTGCCAGCAGCTTTGGTAGCGGTGCCTTCGATGAGCAGTTCTTC. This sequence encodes CASSFGSGAFDEQFF.

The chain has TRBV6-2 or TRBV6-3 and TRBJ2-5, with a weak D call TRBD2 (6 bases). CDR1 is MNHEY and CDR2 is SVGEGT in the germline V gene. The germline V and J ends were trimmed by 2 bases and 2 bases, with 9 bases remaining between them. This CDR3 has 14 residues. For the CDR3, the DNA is TGTGCCAGCAGTTACGGAGGGATACAAGAGACCCAGTACTTC. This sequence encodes CASSYGGIQETQYF.

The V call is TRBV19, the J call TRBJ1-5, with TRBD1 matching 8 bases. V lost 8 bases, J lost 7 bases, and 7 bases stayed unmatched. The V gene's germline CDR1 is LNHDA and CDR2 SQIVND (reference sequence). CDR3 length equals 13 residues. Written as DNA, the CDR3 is TGTGCCAGTCAAGGACAGGGTTTGCAGCCCCAGCATTTT. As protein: CASQGQGLQPQHF. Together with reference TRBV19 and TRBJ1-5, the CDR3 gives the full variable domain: DGGITQSPKYLFRKEGQNVTLSCEQNLNHDAMYWYRQDPGQGLRLIYYSQIVNDFQKGDIAEGYSVSREKKESFPLTVTSAQKNPTAFYLCASQGQGLQPQHFGDGTRLSIL.

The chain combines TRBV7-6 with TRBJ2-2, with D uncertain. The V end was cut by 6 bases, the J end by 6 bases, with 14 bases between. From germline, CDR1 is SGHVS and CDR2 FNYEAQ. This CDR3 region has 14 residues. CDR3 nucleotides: TGTGCCAGCAGACGAGATCCTGCCCCCGGGGAGCTGTTTTTT. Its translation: CASRRDPAPGELFF.

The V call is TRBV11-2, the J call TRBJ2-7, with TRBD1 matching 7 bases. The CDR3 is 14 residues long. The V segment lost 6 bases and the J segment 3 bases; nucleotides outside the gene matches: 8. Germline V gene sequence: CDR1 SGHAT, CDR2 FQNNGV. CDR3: CASSPTGIVYEQYF. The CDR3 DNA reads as TGTGCCAGCAGTCCGACAGGGATAGTCTACGAGCAGTACTTC.

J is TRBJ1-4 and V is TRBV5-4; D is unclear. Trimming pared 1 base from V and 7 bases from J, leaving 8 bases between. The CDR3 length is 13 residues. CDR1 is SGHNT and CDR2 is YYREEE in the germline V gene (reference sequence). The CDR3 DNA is TGTGCCAGCAGCTTGTCGGGAGGTGAAAAACTGTTTTTT. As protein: CASSLSGGEKLFF. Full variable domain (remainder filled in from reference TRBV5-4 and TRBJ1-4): ETGVTQSPTHLIKTRGQQVTLRCSSQSGHNTVSWYQQALGQGPQFIFQYYREEENGRGNFPPRFSGLQFPNYSSELNVNALELDDSALYLCASSLSGGEKLFFGSGTQLSVL.

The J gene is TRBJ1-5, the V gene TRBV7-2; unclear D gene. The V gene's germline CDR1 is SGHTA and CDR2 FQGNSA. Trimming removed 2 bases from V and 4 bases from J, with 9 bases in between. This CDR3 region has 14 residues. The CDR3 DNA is TGTGCCAGCAGCTTATACAGCTTGAATCAGCCCCAGCATTTT. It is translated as CASSLYSLNQPQHF. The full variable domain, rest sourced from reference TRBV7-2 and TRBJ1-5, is GAGVSQSPSNKVTEKGKDVELRCDPISGHTALYWYRQSLGQGLEFLIYFQGNSAPDKSGLPSDRFSAERTGGSVSTLTIQRTQQEDSAVYLCASSLYSLNQPQHFGDGTRLSIL.

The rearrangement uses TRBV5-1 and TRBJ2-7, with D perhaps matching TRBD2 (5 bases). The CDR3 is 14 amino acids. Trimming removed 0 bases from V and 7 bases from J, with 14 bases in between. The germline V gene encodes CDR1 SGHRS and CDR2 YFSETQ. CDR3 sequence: CASSLVGAPGEQYF. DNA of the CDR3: TGCGCCAGCAGCTTGGTGGGAGCCCCGGGGGAGCAGTACTTC. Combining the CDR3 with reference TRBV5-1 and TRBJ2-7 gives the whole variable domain KAGVTQTPRYLIKTRGQQVTLSCSPISGHRSVSWYQQTPGQGLQFLFEYFSETQRNKGNFPGRFSGRQFSNSRSEMNVSTLELGDSALYLCASSLVGAPGEQYFGPGTRLTVT.

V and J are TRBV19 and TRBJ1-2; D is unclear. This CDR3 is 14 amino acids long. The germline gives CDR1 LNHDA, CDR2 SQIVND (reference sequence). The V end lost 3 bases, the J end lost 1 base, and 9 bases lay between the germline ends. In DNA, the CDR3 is TGTGCCAGTAGTATGTGGCGGATTAACTATGGCTACACCTTC. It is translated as CASSMWRINYGYTF.

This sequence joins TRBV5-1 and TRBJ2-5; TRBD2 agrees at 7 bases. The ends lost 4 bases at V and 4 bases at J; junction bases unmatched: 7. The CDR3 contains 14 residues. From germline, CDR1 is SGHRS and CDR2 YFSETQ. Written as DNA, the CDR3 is TGCGCCAGCAGCGGTGCGGGAGAACGAGAGACCCAGTACTTC. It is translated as CASSGAGERETQYF.

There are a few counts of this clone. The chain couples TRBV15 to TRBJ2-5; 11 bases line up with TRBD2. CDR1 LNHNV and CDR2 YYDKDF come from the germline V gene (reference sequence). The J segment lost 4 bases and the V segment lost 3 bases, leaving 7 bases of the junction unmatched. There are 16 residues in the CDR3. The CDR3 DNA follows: TGTGCCACCAGCAGCTCCTTTAGCGGGGGGGGAGAGACCCAGTACTTC. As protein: CATSSSFSGGGETQYF.

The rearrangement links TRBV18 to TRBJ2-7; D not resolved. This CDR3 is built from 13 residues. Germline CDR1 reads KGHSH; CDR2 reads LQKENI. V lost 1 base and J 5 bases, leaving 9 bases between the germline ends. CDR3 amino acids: CASSPLVVDEQYF. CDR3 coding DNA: TGTGCCAGCTCACCACTCGTAGTCGACGAGCAGTACTTC. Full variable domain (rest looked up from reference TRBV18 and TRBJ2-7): NAGVMQNPRHLVRRRGQEARLRCSPMKGHSHVYWYRQLPEEGLKFMVYLQKENIIDESGMPKERFSAEFPKEGPSILRIQQVVRGDSAAYFCASSPLVVDEQYFGPGTRLTVT.

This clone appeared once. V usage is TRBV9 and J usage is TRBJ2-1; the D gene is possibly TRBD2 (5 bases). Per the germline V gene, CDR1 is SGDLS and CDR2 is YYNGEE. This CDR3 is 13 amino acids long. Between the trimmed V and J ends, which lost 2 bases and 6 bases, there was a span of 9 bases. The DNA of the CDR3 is TGTGCCAGCAGCGTTACTAGTGGCAATGAGCAGTTCTTC. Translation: CASSVTSGNEQFF.

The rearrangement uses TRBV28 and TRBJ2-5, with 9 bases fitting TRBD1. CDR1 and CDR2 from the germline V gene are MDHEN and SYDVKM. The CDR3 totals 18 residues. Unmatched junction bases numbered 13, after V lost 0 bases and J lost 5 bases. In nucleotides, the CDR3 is TGTGCCAGCAGTTTATGGGGGACAGGGCCTTACTCTCGGGAGACCCAGTACTTC. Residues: CASSLWGTGPYSRETQYF.

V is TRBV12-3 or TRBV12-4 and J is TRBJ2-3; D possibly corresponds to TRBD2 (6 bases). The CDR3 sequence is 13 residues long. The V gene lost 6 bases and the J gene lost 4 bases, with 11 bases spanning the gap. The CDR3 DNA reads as TGTGCCAGCAGGTCCGGGGGTGCAGATACGCAGTATTTT. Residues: CASRSGGADTQYF.

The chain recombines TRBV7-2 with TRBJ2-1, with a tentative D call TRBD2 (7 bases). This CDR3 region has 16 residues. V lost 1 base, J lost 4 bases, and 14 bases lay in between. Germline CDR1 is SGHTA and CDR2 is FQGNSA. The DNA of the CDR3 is TGTGCCAGCAGCTTAGGGGGGCTAGCGGTATACAATGAGCAGTTCTTC. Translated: CASSLGGLAVYNEQFF.

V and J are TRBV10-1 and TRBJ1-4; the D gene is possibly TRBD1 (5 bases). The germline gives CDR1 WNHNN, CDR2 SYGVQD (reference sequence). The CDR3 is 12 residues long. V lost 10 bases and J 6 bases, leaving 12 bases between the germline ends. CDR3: CATGGSDEKLFF. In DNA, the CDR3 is TGCGCCACCGGGGGATCCGATGAAAAACTGTTTTTT.

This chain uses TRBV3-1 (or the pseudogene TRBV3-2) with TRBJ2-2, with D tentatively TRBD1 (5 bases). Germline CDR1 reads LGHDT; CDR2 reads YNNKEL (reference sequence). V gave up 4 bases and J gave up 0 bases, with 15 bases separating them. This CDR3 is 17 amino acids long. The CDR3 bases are TGTGCCAGCAGCCTCCCCTGGCGGACAACGAACACCGGGGAGCTGTTTTTT. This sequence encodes CASSLPWRTTNTGELFF.

In DNA, the CDR3 is TGCGCCAGCAGCCAAGATCTTTGGGCGCGGGGGCAAGAGACCCAGTACTTC. Its translation is CASSQDLWARGQETQYF. The V and J genes are TRBV4-1 and TRBJ2-5; 7 bases agree with TRBD2. Unmatched junction bases numbered 9, after V lost 0 bases and J lost 2 bases. Germline CDR1 and CDR2: MGHRA and YSYEKL. This CDR3 has 17 amino acids.

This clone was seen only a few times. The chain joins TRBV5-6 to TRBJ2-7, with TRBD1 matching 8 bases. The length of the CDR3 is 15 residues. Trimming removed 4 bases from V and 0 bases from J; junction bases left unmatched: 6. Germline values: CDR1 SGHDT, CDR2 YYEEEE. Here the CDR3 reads CASSPGDRHSYEQYF. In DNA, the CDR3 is TGTGCCAGCAGCCCCGGGGACAGGCACTCCTACGAGCAGTACTTC.

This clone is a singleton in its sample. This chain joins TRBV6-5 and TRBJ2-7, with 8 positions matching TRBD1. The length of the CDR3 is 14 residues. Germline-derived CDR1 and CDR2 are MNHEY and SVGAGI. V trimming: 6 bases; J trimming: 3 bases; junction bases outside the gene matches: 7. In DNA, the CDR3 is TGTGCCAGCAGCGTTGACAGGGGACTCTACGAGCAGTACTTC. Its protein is CASSVDRGLYEQYF.

The CDR3 bases are TGTGCCAGCAGCACCACCGGGACTAGCGGCTACGAGCAGTACTTC. This codes for CASSTTGTSGYEQYF. The chain recombines TRBV13 with TRBJ2-7; 11 bases map to TRBD2. Germline CDR1 and CDR2: PRHDT and FYEKMQ (reference sequence). The J segment lost 3 bases and the V segment lost 5 bases, leaving 6 bases of the junction unmatched. The CDR3 covers 15 residues.

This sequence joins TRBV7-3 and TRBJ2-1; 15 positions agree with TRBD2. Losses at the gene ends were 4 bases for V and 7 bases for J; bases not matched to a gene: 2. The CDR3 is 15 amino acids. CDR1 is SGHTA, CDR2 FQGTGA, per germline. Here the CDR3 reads CASSSGLAGGNEQFF. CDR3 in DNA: TGTGCCAGCAGCTCGGGACTAGCGGGGGGAAATGAGCAGTTCTTC.

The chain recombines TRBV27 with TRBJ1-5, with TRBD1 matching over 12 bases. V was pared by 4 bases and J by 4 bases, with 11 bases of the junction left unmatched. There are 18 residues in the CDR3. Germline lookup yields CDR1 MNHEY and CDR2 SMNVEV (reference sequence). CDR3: CASSSRDRGRGRNQPQHF. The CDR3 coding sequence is TGTGCCAGCAGTTCCCGGGACAGGGGGCGCGGTAGGAATCAGCCCCAGCATTTT.